This T cell receptor beta chain was profiled in a study of T cell responses to AZD1222 COVID-19 vaccine (dated by TCRdb to about 2021). In terms of the full investigation: AZD1222 recipients whose second dose came at about 4 weeks and those whose second dose came at about 12 weeks were combined into one group, since spike-specific TCR depth and breadth did not differ between the two schedules. TCR sequencing covered fewer than 250 trial participants: 207 given two doses of AZD1222 and 26 given two doses of MenACWY control vaccine. Trial participants were enrolled by age into 18-55, 56-69 and 70-plus year subgroups, with approximately 160, 26 and 62 TCR-sequenced participants respectively.

What the research found in general, with its limitations: In the small 56-69-year group, the increase in depth fell short of significance, most likely because of low power. Conclusions about previously exposed vaccinees are limited because only a handful of AZD1222 recipients were SARS-CoV-2 seropositive at baseline. Spike-specific TCR breadth and depth rose significantly after two AZD1222 doses compared with day 0 and with MenACWY recipients. Participants were mostly white British and included more females than males, and it was suggested by the authors that clonal diversity may have been underestimated. Epitopes outside the regions mutated in the B.1.351 and B.1.1.7 variants were reportedly recognized by nearly half of the unique spike-specific TCRs. No day 14 peak-response samples were available, so repertoires were characterized only after the peak T cell response. The vaccine-associated CD4 TCRs covered the entire spike protein, and the dominant responses fell in regions 160-218 and 743-854.

The CDR3 regions of human TCRbeta chains were analyzed by immunosequencing. The published analysis was carried out like this. TCRs in the repertoires were matched against a reference library of SARS-CoV-2-specific TCRs that had been generated with the MIRA antigen-specificity platform. Breadth meant the fraction of unique TCRs that were SARS-CoV-2-associated, whereas depth meant the fraction of total T cells that were SARS-CoV-2-associated. Each spike-specific TCR was assigned to its reactive spike region and to a CD4 or CD8 class using the MIRA data. Log10-transformed breadth and depth values were compared by one-way ANOVA with Sidak's multiple comparisons tests. TCRdb retrieved this table from immuneACCESS and kept in-frame rearrangements only. Not all clones are present; in checked studies, unresolved V genes account for under half, and no reason is known for the remainder. That table is the source of V, J and clone size, and D and trimming were worked out from the DNA. Present in this sample are about 120,000 clones, more than 80% of which were seen just once. The top ten clones comprise under 4% of the sample.

With respect to this clone: It has no known antigen specificity. No per-base quality is available; no much larger clone lies one base away.

CDR1 and CDR2 are drawn from the germline V gene (reference sequence): GTSNPN, SVGIG. The CDR3 measures 16 amino acids from cysteine to phenylalanine. Only the CDR3 portion is preserved as DNA: 48 bases, with reading frame beginning at the first base. V is shortened by 1 base, J by 5 bases, and the region joining them spans 17 bases. Taken with the paper, the label for time point translates to: baseline before first vaccination. Samples from vaccinated people were obtained from the UK trials COV001 and COV002, which included a single-blind randomized controlled phase 2/3 trial of AZD1222 (ChAdOx1 nCoV-19) in healthy adults. For TCRbeta chain sequencing, PBMC samples were collected from trial participants at day 0 and at day 28 after the second dose.

Material: peripheral blood, obtained on day 0 of AZD1222 vaccination. This receptor was obtained from an adult in good health. Recombination connected TRBV30 to TRBJ2-2; 5 matching bases give a weak D call of TRBD1. The CDR3 protein is CAWSGFLRKGTGELFF. The DNA sequence is as follows: TGTGCCTGGAGTGGGTTTCTCCGGAAGGGGACCGGGGAGCTGTTTTTT.